This T cell receptor beta chain is drawn from a study of T cell changes during pregnancy in multiple sclerosis. The V segment lost 10 bases and the J segment 3 bases; nucleotides outside the gene matches: 13. This CDR3 has 15 residues. The germline CDR1 and CDR2 sequences are MDHEN and SYDVKM. Assay: immunoSEQ multiplex PCR; the TCRdb copy retains only in-frame clones and omits some. The table lists 60,000 to 70,000 clones, about nine tenths of them singletons. Here the sequenced sample was peripheral blood, taken in the third trimester of pregnancy. The chain recombines TRBV28 with TRBJ2-5; 8 bases match TRBD2. The origin of this receptor is a female donor in good health, enrolled as a control in a pregnancy study. The CDR3 sequence: CATKPAGGMKETQYF. The CDR3 DNA reads TGTGCCACCAAACCTGCGGGGGGAATGAAAGAGACCCAGTACTTC.